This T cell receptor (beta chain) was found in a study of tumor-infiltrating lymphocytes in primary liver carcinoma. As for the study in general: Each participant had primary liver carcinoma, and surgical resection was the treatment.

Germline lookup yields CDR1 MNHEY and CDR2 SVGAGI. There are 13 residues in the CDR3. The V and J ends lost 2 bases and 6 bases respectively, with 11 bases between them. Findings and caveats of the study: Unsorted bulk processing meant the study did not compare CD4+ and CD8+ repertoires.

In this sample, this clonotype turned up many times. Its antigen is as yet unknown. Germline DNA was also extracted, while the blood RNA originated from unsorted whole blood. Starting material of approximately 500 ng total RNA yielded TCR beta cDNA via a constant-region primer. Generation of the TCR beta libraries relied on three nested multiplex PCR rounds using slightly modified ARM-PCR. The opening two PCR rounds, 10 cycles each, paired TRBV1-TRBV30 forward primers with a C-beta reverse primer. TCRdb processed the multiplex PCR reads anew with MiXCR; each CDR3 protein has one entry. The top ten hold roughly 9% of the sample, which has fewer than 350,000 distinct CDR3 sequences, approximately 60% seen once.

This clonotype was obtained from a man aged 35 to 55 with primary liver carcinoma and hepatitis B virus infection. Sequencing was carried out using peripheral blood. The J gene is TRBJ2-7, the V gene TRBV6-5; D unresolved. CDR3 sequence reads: CASSYVDKSEQYF. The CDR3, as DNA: TGTGCCAGCAGTTACGTCGACAAATCCGAGCAGTACTTC.